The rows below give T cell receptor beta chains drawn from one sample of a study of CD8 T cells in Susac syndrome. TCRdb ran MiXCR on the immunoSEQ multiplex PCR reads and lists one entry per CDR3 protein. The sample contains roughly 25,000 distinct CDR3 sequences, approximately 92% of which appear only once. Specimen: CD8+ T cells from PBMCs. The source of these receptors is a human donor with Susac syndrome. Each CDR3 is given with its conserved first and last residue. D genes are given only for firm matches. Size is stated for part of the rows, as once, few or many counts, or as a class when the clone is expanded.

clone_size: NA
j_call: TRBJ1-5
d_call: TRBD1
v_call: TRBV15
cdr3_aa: CAIAQGANNNQPQHF
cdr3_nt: TGTGCCATTGCACAGGGGGCAAATAACAATCAGCCCCAGCATTTT

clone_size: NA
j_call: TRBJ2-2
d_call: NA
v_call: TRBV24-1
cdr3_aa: CATSDNLNTGELFF
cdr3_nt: TGTGCCACCAGTGATAACTTGAACACCGGGGAGCTGTTTTTT

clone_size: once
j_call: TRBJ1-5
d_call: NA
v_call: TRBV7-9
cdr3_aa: CASSYGQGIQPQHF
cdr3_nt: TGTGCCAGCAGCTACGGACAAGGGATTCAGCCCCAGCATTTT

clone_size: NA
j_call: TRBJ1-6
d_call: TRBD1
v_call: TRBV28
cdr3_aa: CASNLGQGFNSPLHF
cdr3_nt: TGTGCCAGCAATCTCGGACAGGGATTTAATTCACCCCTCCACTTT

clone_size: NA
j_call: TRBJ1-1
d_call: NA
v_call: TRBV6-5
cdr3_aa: CASSNMNTEAFF
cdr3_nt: TGTGCCAGCAGTAACATGAACACTGAAGCTTTCTTT

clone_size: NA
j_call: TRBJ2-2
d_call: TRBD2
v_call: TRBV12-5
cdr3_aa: CASGLMGLAGGITGELFF
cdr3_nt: TGTGCTAGTGGTTTGATGGGACTAGCGGGGGGTATCACCGGGGAGCTGTTTTTT

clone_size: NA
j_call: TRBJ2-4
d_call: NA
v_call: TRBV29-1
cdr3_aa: CSVEDLNSNIQYF
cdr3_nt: TGCAGCGTTGAAGATCTAAACTCAAACATTCAGTACTTC

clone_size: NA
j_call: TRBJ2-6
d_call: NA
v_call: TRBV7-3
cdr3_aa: CASSLMSGPRANVLTF
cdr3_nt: TGTGCCAGCAGCTTAATGAGTGGTCCTCGGGCCAACGTCCTGACTTTC

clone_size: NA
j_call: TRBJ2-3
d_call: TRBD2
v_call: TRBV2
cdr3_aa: CASSDGSGGAGDTQYF
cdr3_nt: TGTGCCAGCAGTGACGGTAGCGGGGGGGCCGGAGATACGCAGTATTTT

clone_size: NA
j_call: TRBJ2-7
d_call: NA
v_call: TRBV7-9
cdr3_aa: CASSLGQSASYEQYF
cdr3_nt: TGTGCCAGCAGCCTCGGACAGTCCGCCTCCTACGAGCAGTACTTC

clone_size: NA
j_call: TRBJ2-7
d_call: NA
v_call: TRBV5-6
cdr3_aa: CASSLVQGPYEQYF
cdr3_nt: TGTGCCAGCAGCTTAGTCCAGGGACCCTACGAGCAGTACTTC

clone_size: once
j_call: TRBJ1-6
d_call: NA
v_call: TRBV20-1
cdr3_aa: CSARVGAFYNSPLHF
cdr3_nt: TGCAGTGCTAGAGTGGGGGCCTTCTATAATTCACCCCTCCACTTT

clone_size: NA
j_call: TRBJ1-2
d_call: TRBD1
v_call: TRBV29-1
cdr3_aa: CSVATGEAYGYTF
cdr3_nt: TGCAGCGTTGCTACAGGGGAAGCCTATGGCTACACCTTC

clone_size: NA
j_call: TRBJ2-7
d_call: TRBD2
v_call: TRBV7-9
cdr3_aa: CASSFMPGTSGNNEQYF
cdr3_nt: TGTGCCAGCAGCTTTATGCCCGGGACTAGCGGGAATAACGAGCAGTACTTC

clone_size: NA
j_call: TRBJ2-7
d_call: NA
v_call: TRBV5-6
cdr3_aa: CASSSTGSEQYF
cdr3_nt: TGTGCCAGCAGCTCGACAGGTTCCGAGCAGTACTTC

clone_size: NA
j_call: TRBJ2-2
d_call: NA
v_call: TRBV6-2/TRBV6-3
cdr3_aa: CASSPPGELFF
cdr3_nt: TGTGCCAGCAGTCCCCCCGGGGAGCTGTTTTTT

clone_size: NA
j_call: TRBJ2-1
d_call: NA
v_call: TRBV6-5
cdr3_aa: CASGVGAQGNEQFF
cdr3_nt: TGTGCCAGCGGCGTGGGAGCCCAAGGCAATGAGCAGTTCTTC

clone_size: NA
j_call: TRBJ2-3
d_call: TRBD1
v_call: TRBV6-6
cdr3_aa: CASINRGILGTDTQYF
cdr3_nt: TGTGCCAGCATTAACAGGGGTATTTTAGGGACAGATACGCAGTATTTT

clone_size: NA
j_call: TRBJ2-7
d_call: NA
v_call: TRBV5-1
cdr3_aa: CASSLGIGYEQYF
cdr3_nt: TGCGCCAGCAGCTTGGGAATCGGGTACGAGCAGTACTTC

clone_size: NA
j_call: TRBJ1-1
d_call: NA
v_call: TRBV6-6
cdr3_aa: CASSYSRGSNTEAFF
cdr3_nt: TGTGCCAGCAGTTACTCTAGGGGTTCTAACACTGAAGCTTTCTTT

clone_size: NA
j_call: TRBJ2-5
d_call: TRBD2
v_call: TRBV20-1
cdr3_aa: CSASPSGALQETQYF
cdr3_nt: TGCAGTGCTAGTCCCAGCGGGGCCCTTCAAGAGACCCAGTACTTC

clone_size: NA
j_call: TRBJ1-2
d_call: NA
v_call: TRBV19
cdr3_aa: CASTEGGGYTF
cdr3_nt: TGTGCCAGTACCGAAGGCGGGGGCTACACCTTC

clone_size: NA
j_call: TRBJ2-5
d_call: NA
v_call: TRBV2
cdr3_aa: CASSPGEGEMETQYF
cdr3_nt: TGTGCCAGCAGTCCCGGGGAAGGGGAGATGGAGACCCAGTACTTC

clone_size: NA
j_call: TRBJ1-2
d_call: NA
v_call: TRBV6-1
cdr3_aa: CASSDPRTDATTYGYTF
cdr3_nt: TGTGCCAGCAGTGACCCCCGGACGGATGCTACCACCTATGGCTACACCTTC

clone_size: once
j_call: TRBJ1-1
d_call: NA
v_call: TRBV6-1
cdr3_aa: CASGYNMNTEAFF
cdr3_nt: TGTGCCAGCGGGTACAATATGAACACTGAAGCTTTCTTT

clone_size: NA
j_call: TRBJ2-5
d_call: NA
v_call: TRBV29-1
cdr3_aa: CSGSRGVQETQYF
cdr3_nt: TGCAGCGGATCCCGTGGGGTTCAAGAGACCCAGTACTTC

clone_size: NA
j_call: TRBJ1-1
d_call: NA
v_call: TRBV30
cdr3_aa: CAWSGPTEAFF
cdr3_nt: TGTGCCTGGAGCGGGCCGACTGAAGCTTTCTTT

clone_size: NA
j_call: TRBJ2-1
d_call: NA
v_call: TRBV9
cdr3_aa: CASSPPMGGLYNEQFF
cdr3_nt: TGTGCCAGCAGCCCGCCGATGGGCGGACTCTACAATGAGCAGTTCTTC

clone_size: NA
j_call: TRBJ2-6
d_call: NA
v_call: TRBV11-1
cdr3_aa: CASSKASKADKSRANVLTF
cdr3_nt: TGTGCCAGCAGCAAAGCGTCTAAGGCTGACAAAAGTCGGGCCAACGTCCTGACTTTC

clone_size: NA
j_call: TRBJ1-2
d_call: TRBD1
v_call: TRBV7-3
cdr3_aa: CASSQQGAGYGYTF
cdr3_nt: TGTGCCAGCAGCCAACAGGGGGCCGGCTATGGCTACACCTTC

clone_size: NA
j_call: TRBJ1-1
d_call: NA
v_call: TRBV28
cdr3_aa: CASSFSTEAFF
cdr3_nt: TGTGCCAGCAGTTTTAGCACTGAAGCTTTCTTT

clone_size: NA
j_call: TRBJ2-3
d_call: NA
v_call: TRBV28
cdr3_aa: CASSFPGDDTQYF
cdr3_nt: TGTGCCAGCAGTTTCCCCGGGGATGATACGCAGTATTTT

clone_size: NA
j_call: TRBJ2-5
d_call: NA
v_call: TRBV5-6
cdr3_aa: CASSPENKETQYF
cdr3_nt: TGTGCCAGCAGCCCAGAGAACAAAGAGACCCAGTACTTC

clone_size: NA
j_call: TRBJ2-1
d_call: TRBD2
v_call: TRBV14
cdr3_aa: CASSPGTSGGADEQFF
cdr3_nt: TGTGCCAGCAGCCCCGGGACTAGCGGGGGGGCAGATGAGCAGTTCTTC

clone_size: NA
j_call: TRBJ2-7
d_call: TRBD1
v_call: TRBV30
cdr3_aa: CAWSERQGRFYEQYF
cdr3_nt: TGTGCCTGGAGTGAAAGACAGGGGCGCTTCTACGAGCAGTACTTC

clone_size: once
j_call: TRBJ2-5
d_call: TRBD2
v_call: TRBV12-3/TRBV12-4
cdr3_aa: CASGLLAGEKETQYF
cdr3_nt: TGTGCCAGCGGCTTACTAGCGGGGGAGAAAGAGACCCAGTACTTC

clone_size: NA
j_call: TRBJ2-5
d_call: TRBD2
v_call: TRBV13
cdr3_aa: CASSLAGETQYF
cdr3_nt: TGTGCCAGCAGTCTAGCGGGGGAGACCCAGTACTTC

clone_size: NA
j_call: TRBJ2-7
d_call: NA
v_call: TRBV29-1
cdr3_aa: CSVEETKDEQYF
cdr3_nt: TGCAGCGTTGAAGAGACCAAGGACGAGCAGTACTTC

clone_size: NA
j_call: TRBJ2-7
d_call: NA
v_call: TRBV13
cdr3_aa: CASSLDREGAYEQYF
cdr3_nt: TGTGCCAGCAGCTTGGACAGGGAGGGAGCTTACGAGCAGTACTTC

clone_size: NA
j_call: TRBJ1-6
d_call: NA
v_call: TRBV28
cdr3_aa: CASSLFIGNNSPLHF
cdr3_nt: TGTGCCAGCAGTTTATTTATAGGGAATAATTCACCCCTCCACTTT

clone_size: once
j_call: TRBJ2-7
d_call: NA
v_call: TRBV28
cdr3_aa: CASSNPWGDYEQYF
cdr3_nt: TGTGCCAGCAGCAATCCATGGGGAGACTACGAGCAGTACTTC

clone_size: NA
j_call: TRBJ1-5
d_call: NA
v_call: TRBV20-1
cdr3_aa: CSARRTSDYSNQPQHF
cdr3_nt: TGCAGTGCTAGACGGACGTCCGACTATAGCAATCAGCCCCAGCATTTT

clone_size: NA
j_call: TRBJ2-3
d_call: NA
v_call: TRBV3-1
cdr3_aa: CASSQGQGGPEDTQYF
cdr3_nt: TGTGCCAGCAGCCAAGGCCAGGGGGGCCCGGAAGATACGCAGTATTTT

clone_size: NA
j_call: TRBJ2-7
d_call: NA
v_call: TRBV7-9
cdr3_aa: CASSNEPGRAYEQYF
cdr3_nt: TGTGCCAGCAGCAACGAACCGGGCCGTGCCTACGAGCAGTACTTC